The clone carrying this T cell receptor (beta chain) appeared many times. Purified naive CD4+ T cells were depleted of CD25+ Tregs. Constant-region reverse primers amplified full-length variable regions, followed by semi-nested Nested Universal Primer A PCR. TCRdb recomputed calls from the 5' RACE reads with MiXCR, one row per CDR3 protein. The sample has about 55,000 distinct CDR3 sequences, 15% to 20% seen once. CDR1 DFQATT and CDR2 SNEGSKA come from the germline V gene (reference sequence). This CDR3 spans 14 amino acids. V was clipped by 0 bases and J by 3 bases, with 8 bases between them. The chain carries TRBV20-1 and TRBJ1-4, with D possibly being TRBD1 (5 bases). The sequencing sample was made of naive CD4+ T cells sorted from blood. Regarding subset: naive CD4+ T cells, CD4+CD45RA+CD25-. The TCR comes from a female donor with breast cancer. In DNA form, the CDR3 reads TGCAGTGCTAGAGAGGGGGGACCTAATGAAAAACTGTTTTTT. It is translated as CSAREGGPNEKLFF.